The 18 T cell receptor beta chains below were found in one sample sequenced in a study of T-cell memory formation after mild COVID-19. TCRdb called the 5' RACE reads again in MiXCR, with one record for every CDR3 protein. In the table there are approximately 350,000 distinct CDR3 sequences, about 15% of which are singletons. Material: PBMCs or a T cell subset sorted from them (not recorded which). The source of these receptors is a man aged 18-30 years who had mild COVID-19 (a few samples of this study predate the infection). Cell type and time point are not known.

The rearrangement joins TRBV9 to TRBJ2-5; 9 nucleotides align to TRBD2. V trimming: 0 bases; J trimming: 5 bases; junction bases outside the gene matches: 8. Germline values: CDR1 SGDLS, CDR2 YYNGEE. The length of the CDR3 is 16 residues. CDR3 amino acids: CASSVDGGGAQETQYF. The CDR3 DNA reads TGTGCCAGCAGCGTAGATGGCGGGGGGGCCCAGGAGACCCAGTACTTC.

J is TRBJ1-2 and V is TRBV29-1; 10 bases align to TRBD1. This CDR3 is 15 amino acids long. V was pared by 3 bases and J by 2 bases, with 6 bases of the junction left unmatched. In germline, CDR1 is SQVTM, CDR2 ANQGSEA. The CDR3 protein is CSVDSPGQGNYGYTF. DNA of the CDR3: TGCAGCGTTGATTCACCGGGACAGGGGAACTATGGCTACACCTTC.

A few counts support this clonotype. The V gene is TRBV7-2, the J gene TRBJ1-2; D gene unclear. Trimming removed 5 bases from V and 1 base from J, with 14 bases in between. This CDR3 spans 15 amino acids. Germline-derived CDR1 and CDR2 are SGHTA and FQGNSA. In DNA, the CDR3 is TGTGCCAGCAGCACCCAAACGGTTTTTAACTATGGCTACACCTTC. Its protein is CASSTQTVFNYGYTF.

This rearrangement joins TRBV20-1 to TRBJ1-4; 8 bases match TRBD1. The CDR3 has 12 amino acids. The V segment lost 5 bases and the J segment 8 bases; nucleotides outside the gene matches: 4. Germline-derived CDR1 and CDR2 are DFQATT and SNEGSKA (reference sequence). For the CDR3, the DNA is TGCAGTGCTGGGACAGGAGGGGAAAAACTGTTTTTT. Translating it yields CSAGTGGEKLFF.

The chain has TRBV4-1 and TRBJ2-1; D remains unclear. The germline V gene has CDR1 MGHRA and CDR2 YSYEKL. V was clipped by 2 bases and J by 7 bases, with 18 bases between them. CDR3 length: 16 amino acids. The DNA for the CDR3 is TGCGCCAGCAGCCAACCCGGACGAAACGTGGGGAATGAGCAGTTCTTC. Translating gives CASSQPGRNVGNEQFF.

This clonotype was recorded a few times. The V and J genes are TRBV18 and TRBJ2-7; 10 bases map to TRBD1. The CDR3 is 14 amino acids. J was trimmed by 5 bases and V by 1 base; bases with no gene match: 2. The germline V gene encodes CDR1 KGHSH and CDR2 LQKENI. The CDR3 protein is CASSPLGTGDEQYF. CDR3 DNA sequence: TGTGCCAGCTCACCACTAGGGACAGGGGACGAGCAGTACTTC.

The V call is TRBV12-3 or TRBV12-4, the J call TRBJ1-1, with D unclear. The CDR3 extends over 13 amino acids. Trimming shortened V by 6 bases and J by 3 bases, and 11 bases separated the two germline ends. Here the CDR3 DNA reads TGTGCCAGCAGACGAACCTGGGACACTGAAGCTTTCTTT. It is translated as CASRRTWDTEAFF.

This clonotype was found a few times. The CDR3 is CASRITLTYNEQFF. The CDR3 nucleotides are TGTGCCAGCAGAATAACCCTCACTTACAATGAGCAGTTCTTC. J is TRBJ2-1 and V is TRBV6-6; D not resolved. With 6 bases removed from V and 4 bases from J, the gap between germline ends came to 13 bases. The CDR3 runs to 14 residues. Germline V lookup: CDR1 MNHNY, CDR2 SVGAGI (reference sequence).

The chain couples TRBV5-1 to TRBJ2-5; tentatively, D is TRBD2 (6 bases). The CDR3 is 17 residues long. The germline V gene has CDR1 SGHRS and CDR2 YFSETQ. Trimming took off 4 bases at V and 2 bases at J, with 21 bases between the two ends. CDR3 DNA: TGCGCCAGCAGCGTAAATGGGGGGACTGCCCGACAAGAGACCCAGTACTTC. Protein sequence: CASSVNGGTARQETQYF.

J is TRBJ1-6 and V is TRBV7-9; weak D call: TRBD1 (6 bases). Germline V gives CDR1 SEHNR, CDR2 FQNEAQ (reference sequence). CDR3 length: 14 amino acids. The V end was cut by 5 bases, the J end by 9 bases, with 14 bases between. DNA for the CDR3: TGTGCCAGCAGCCTTCGGACAGAAATTTCACCCCTCCACTTT. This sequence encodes CASSLRTEISPLHF.

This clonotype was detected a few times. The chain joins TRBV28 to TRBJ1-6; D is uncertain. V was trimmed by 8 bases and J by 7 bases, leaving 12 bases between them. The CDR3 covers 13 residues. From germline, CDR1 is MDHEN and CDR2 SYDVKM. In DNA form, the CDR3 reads TGTGCCAGCGACACTTCCCAGAATTCACCCCTCCACTTT. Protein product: CASDTSQNSPLHF. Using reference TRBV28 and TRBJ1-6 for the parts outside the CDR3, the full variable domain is DVKVTQSSRYLVKRTGEKVFLECVQDMDHENMFWYRQDPGLGLRLIYFSYDVKMKEKGDIPEGYSVSREKKERFSLILESASTNQTSMYLCASDTSQNSPLHFGNGTRLTVT.

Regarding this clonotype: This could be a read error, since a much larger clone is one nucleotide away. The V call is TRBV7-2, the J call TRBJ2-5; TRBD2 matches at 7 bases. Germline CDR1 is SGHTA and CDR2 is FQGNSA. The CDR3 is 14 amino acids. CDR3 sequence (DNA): TGTGCCAGCAGCTTAGCAGCGGGGCAAGAGACCAAGTACTTC. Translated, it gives CASSLAAGQETKYF.

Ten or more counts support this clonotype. The CDR3 region has the DNA TGCGCCAGCAGCCACGTACTACAGGGGGCGGAAGAGCAGTTCTTC. The encoded protein is CASSHVLQGAEEQFF. V is TRBV4-3 and J is TRBJ2-1, with TRBD1 matching 9 bases. The CDR3 contains 15 residues. Per the germline V gene, CDR1 is LGHNA and CDR2 is YSLEER. After removal of 3 bases from V and 10 bases from J, the junction contained 10 bases not matched to a gene.

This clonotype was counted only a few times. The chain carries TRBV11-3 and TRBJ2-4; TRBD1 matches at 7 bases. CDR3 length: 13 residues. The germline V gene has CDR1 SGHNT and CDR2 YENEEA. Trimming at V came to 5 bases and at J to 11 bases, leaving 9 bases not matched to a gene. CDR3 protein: CASSPQQGSVQYF. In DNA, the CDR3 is TGTGCCAGCAGCCCACAACAGGGGTCCGTTCAGTACTTC.

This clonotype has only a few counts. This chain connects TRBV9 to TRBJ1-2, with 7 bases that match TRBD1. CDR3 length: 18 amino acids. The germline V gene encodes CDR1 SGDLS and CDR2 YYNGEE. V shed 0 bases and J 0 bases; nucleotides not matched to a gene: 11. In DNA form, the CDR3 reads TGTGCCAGCAGCGTAGCGGGGAGGGGGCAACGAGCTAACTATGGCTACACCTTC. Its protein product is CASSVAGRGQRANYGYTF.

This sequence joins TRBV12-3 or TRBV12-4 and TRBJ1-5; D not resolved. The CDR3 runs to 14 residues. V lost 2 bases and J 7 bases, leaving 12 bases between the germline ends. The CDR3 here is CASSLISSGQPQHF. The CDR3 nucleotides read TGTGCCAGCAGTTTAATATCTTCCGGCCAGCCCCAGCATTTT.

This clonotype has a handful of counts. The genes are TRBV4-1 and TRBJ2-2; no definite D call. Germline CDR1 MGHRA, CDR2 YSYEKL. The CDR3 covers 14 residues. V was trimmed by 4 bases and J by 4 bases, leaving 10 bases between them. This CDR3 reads CASSLRSATGELFF. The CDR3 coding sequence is TGCGCCAGCAGCCTTCGGTCGGCCACCGGGGAGCTGTTTTTT.

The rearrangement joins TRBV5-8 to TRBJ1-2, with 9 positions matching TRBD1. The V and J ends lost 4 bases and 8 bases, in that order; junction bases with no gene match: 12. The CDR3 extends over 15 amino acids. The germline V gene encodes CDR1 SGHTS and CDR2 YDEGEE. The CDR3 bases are TGTGCCAGCAGCAGACCAGGGACAGGGTCTGAGGGCTACACCTTC. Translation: CASSRPGTGSEGYTF.